Each of the 16 T cell receptor beta chains below was sequenced from the same sample in a study of type 1 and type 2 diabetes patients. The PCR template was genomic DNA. Amplification of the beta chain CDR3 used 30 forward and 13 reverse multiplex primers. TCRdb recomputed calls from the multiplex PCR reads with MiXCR, one row per CDR3 protein. Among about 270,000 distinct CDR3 sequences, 40% to 50% were seen once, and the ten largest hold approximately 14%. The sample comprised peripheral blood mononuclear cells (PBMCs). These receptor sequences come from a man younger than 35 with type 2 diabetes.

In its sample, this clonotype was seen a few times. The chain combines TRBV11-3 with TRBJ2-2; 8 bases fit TRBD1. V shed 5 bases, J shed 3 bases, and the junction held 8 bases outside the gene matches. Per the germline V gene, CDR1 is SGHNT and CDR2 is YENEEA. The CDR3 has 16 amino acids. CDR3 in amino acids: CASSPIATGDTGELFF. Here the CDR3 DNA reads TGTGCCAGCAGCCCCATTGCGACAGGGGACACCGGGGAGCTGTTTTTT.

V usage is TRBV28 and J usage is TRBJ2-7; no definite D call. Germline V gives CDR1 MDHEN, CDR2 SYDVKM. Trimming stripped 2 bases from V and 0 bases from J, with 17 bases between. CDR3 size: 17 residues. The CDR3 bases are TGTGCCAGCAGTTTACGGCTCACCCTAAGAAGCTCCTACGAGCAGTACTTC. Protein product: CASSLRLTLRSSYEQYF.

This sequence joins TRBV28 and TRBJ1-1; TRBD1 matches 9 bases. Germline CDR1 MDHEN, CDR2 SYDVKM. V lost 6 bases and J lost 11; bases outside the gene matches: 4. The CDR3 runs 11 residues. The CDR3 DNA reads as TGTGCCAGCAGCGGGACAGGGAAGGCTTTCTTT. Translation gives CASSGTGKAFF.

There are a few counts of this clonotype. The chain combines TRBV12-3 or TRBV12-4 with TRBJ1-5; D uncertain. Trimming left V 3 bases short and J 6 bases short, with 6 bases between. The CDR3 sequence is 12 residues long. The CDR3 loop is CASSLSRQPQHF. CDR3 bases: TGTGCCAGCAGTTTGTCGCGTCAGCCCCAGCATTTT.

The gene calls are TRBV20-1 and TRBJ2-1; 10 positions agree with TRBD2. Germline lookup yields CDR1 DFQATT and CDR2 SNEGSKA (reference sequence). The CDR3 loop spans 14 amino acids. The V gene end was trimmed by 6 bases and the J gene end by 7 bases; junction bases not matched to a gene: 9. Here the CDR3 reads CSAPGGSGRNEQFF. As DNA, the CDR3 is TGCAGTGCCCCAGGGGGTAGCGGGAGGAATGAGCAGTTCTTC.

The J gene is TRBJ1-1, the V gene TRBV5-1, with D hard to call. Germline loops: CDR1 SGHRS, CDR2 YFSETQ. V lost 2 bases, J lost 0 bases, and 11 bases lay in between. This CDR3 is 15 amino acids long. CDR3: CASSFKGGVNTEAFF. As DNA, the CDR3 is TGCGCCAGCAGCTTCAAAGGTGGGGTGAACACTGAAGCTTTCTTT.

A remark on this clonotype: Relative to the germline gene, one junction end is altered; a read error may explain this. The V and J genes are TRBV4-1 and TRBJ1-1; unclear D gene. This CDR3 is built from 16 residues. Germline values: CDR1 MGHRA, CDR2 YSYEKL. DNA of the CDR3: TGCGCCAGCAGCCAAGAGGGCGCTCAGAGGAACACTGGAGCTTTCTTT. It encodes CASSQEGAQRNTGAFF.

This clonotype was found a few times. The chain has TRBV7-8 and TRBJ1-2; D not resolved. Per the germline V gene, CDR1 is SGHVS and CDR2 is FQNEAQ. The CDR3 runs to 14 residues. V lost 2 bases and J 8 bases, leaving 15 bases between the germline ends. This chain's CDR3 is CASSLRENLYGYTF. CDR3 sequence (DNA): TGTGCCAGCAGCTTAAGGGAGAACCTCTACGGCTACACCTTC.

This clonotype has only a few counts. The chain couples TRBV19 to TRBJ1-6, with D unresolved. Trimming took 9 bases from V and 6 from J, leaving 18 bases between them. In germline, CDR1 is LNHDA, CDR2 SQIVND (reference sequence). The CDR3 sequence is 15 residues long. CDR3 sequence: CASQNSADANSPLHF. In nucleotides, the CDR3 is TGTGCCAGCCAAAATAGTGCAGATGCTAATTCACCCCTCCACTTT.

Remarks on this clonotype: Sequence at one end of the junction differs from germline and may be a read error. This chain uses TRBV7-2 with TRBJ2-2; D may be TRBD1 (6 bases). The CDR3 extends over 17 amino acids. Germline V gene data show CDR1 as SGHTA and CDR2 as FQGNSA. CDR3 in DNA: TGCGCCAGCAGCCAAGACAACAAGAGGGGGTGGACCGGGGAGCTGTTTTTT. This sequence encodes CASSQDNKRGWTGELFF.

The chain uses TRBV20-1 and TRBJ1-1; possible D gene TRBD1, 6 bases. The CDR3 extends over 13 amino acids. The V and J ends lost 4 bases and 3 bases respectively, with 12 bases between them. Germline loops: CDR1 DFQATT, CDR2 SNEGSKA (reference sequence). The DNA of the CDR3 is TGCAGTGCTACCACAGGGTCTTACACTGAAGCTTTCTTT. This encodes CSATTGSYTEAFF.

This rearrangement joins TRBV25-1 to TRBJ1-5; TRBD1 is a possible D gene (5 bases). The V end was cut by 1 base, the J end by 5 bases, with 9 bases between. The CDR3 extends over 14 amino acids. Per the germline V gene, CDR1 is MGHDK and CDR2 is SYGVNS. The CDR3 reads CASSESIGDQPQHF. DNA for the CDR3: TGTGCCAGCAGTGAATCCATAGGGGATCAGCCCCAGCATTTT.

The chain recombines TRBV7-8 with TRBJ1-2; 9 positions agree with TRBD1. V was clipped by 3 bases and J by 6 bases; unmatched bases: 5. Germline values: CDR1 SGHVS, CDR2 FQNEAQ. This CDR3 has 14 amino acids. The CDR3 DNA reads as TGTGCCAGCAGCTTGACAGGGGGACTCAATGGCTACACCTTC. Translation: CASSLTGGLNGYTF. Drawing the rest from reference TRBV7-8 and TRBJ1-2, the complete variable domain is GAGVSQSPRYKVAKRGQDVALRCDPISGHVSLFWYQQALGQGPEFLTYFQNEAQLDKSGLPSDRFFAERPEGSVSTLKIQRTQQEDSAVYLCASSLTGGLNGYTFGSGTRLTVV.

The chain carries TRBV12-3 or TRBV12-4 and TRBJ1-2; D is unresolved. V was cut by 4 bases and J by 10 bases, with 13 bases left in between. The CDR3 is 12 residues long. In DNA form, the CDR3 reads TGTGCCAGCAGTTCCGGCCTAGAGGACTACACCTTC. This translates into CASSSGLEDYTF.

This clonotype came up a few times. The chain recombines TRBV6-5 with TRBJ1-2, with 7 positions matching TRBD1. The germline V gene has CDR1 MNHEY and CDR2 SVGAGI. CDR3 size: 13 residues. V dropped 4 bases and J dropped 6; count of bases not matched to a gene: 5. The CDR3: CASSFQGVDGYTF. The CDR3, as DNA: TGTGCCAGCAGTTTCCAGGGGGTGGATGGCTACACCTTC.

The V call is TRBV24-1, the J call TRBJ2-1, with D perhaps matching TRBD2 (5 bases). V was clipped by 5 bases and J by 12 bases, with 10 bases between them. Per germline, CDR1 KGHDR and CDR2 SFDVKD. The length of the CDR3 is 11 residues. This CDR3 is CATSVGLAQFF. The CDR3 DNA reads TGTGCCACCAGTGTGGGTCTAGCGCAGTTCTTC.